A selection of T cell receptor beta chains follows, all from one sample in a study of T cell responses to AZD1222 COVID-19 vaccine. Assay used: immunoSEQ multiplex PCR; TCRdb lists only in-frame clones, some missing. The table lists 110,000 to 150,000 clones, roughly 93% of them singletons. The material sequenced was peripheral blood, taken 28 days after the second AZD1222 dose. The receptors come from an adult who received the AZD1222 COVID-19 vaccine. Each CDR3 is given with its conserved first and last residue. A D gene is named only where the DNA matches it firmly. Only some rows state a clone size, as once, few, many or a class for expanded clones.

-	-	TRBJ2-1	TRBV3-1/TRBV3-2	CASSLLAWVNNEQFF	TGTGCCAGCAGCCTTCTAGCGTGGGTTAACAATGAGCAGTTCTTC
TRBD2	-	TRBJ2-3	TRBV27	CASSRTSGGGDTQYF	TGTGCCAGCAGCAGGACTAGCGGCGGGGGTGATACGCAGTATTTT
-	once	TRBJ1-2	TRBV3-1/TRBV3-2	CASSQGEGYTF	TGTGCCAGCAGCCAGGGAGAGGGCTACACCTTC
-	-	TRBJ1-3	TRBV5-1	CASSPGRTVSGNTIYF	TGCGCCAGCAGCCCGGGGCGGACAGTTTCTGGAAACACCATATATTTT
-	-	TRBJ2-3	TRBV6-5	CASNDRQTDTQYF	TGTGCCAGCAACGACAGACAGACAGATACGCAGTATTTT
-	-	TRBJ2-3	TRBV19	CASSQGGAGADTQYF	TGTGCCAGTAGCCAGGGGGGAGCGGGCGCAGATACGCAGTATTTT
-	-	TRBJ1-4	TRBV4-2	CASSQHLALMGEKLFF	TGTGCCAGCAGCCAACACTTGGCCCTGATGGGTGAAAAACTGTTTTTT
-	once	TRBJ2-1	TRBV7-9	CASSQLYEQFF	TGTGCCAGCAGCCAGCTTTATGAGCAGTTCTTC
-	once	TRBJ1-5	TRBV5-3	CARGKQRQHAVLTLSNQPQHF	TGTGCCAGAGGGAAACAAAGACAACATGCGGTTTTGACCCTTAGCAATCAGCCCCAGCATTTT
-	-	TRBJ2-2	TRBV19	CASSKQRELRSGELFF	TGTGCCAGTAGTAAGCAAAGGGAGCTAAGGAGCGGGGAGCTGTTTTTT